Included here is one T cell receptor (beta chain) sequence, with context. Its matching antigen is unknown. V lost 6 bases to trimming and J lost 8 bases; unmatched junction nucleotides: 5. CDR3 length: 14 amino acids. Per germline, CDR1 MRHNA and CDR2 SNTAGT. This record comes from a study of blood T cells in healthy people across ages. Primers used in a second PCR of roughly 6 to 11 cycles were a sample-barcoded 5' primer and a J-beta primer mix. Per-sample output comprised a minimum of 3 million paired-end reads containing CDR3. Using its own MiXCR run on the 5' RACE reads, TCRdb lists one record per CDR3 protein. The sample has about 800,000 distinct CDR3 sequences, roughly 25% seen once. Total RNA was extracted at no less than 5 micrograms per sample. The study, taken as a whole, reports: Researchers said unsorted PBMCs prevented a conclusive naive versus antigen-experienced comparison.

The data were also submitted as part of a second study, on T cells of mothers and their children. As that study records: The sample comes from fewer than 10 healthy Caucasian donors: mothers and children.

The clonotype comes from a boy aged 5 to 17 in good health. The chain carries TRBV6-4 and TRBJ2-1; 12 nucleotides match TRBD2. The sequencing input was blood. The CDR3 nucleotides read TGTGCCAGCAGCGTTCTAGCGGGGGGGGATGAGCAGTTCTTC. It codes for CASSVLAGGDEQFF.